What follows are 32 T cell receptor beta chains derived from one specimen sequenced in a study of T-cell reconstitution after alpha-beta-depleted transplantation in children. This sample's TCRbeta library carried unique molecular identifier barcodes. TCRdb processed the PCR reads anew with MiXCR; each CDR3 protein has one entry. The table lists a few hundred thousand distinct CDR3 sequences, around 10% of them singletons. Source: PBMCs, taken before TCRalphabeta/CD19-depleted stem cell transplant. These receptors all stem from a boy younger than two with acute myeloid leukemia, due to receive a stem cell transplant.

This clonotype was picked up many times. The chain recombines TRBV28 with TRBJ2-7; D is perhaps TRBD1 (6 bases). The CDR3 has 15 amino acids. The V end was cut by 5 bases, the J end by 2 bases, with 16 bases between. Germline assignment: CDR1 MDHEN and CDR2 SYDVKM. CDR3 nucleotide sequence: TGTGCCAGCAGTCTCACAGGGCGGCGTACCTACGAGCAGTACTTC. This translates into CASSLTGRRTYEQYF.

The genes are TRBV5-6 and TRBJ2-1; 10 bases are shared with TRBD2. CDR1 is SGHDT and CDR2 is YYEEEE in the germline V gene. With 0 bases clipped from V and 4 bases from J, the junction kept 10 bases outside the gene matches. The CDR3 is 18 residues long. CDR3 in amino acids: CASSLALAGLHLYNEQFF. The CDR3, as DNA: TGTGCCAGCAGCTTGGCACTAGCGGGATTACACTTGTACAATGAGCAGTTCTTC.

The chain employs TRBV1 and TRBJ2-5; the DNA was not compared with TRBD2, the D call given in the table. TRBV1 is a known pseudogene. This CDR3 is 15 amino acids long. Here the CDR3 reads CTSSPTGTSEETQYF. CDR3 nucleotide sequence: TGCACCAGCAGCCCTACCGGGACTAGCGAAGAGACCCAGTACTTC.

This clonotype was recorded at least ten times. The gene calls are TRBV5-1 and TRBJ2-5; D remains unclear. The CDR3 runs to 14 residues. CDR1 and CDR2 from the germline V gene are SGHRS and YFSETQ. V shed 3 bases and J shed 1 base, with 10 bases lying between them. CDR3 residues: CASSSQTPQETQYF. The CDR3, as DNA: TGCGCCAGCAGCTCGCAGACACCCCAAGAGACCCAGTACTTC.

At least ten counts were recorded for this clonotype. The CDR3 region is CASSSRTSGSRADTQYF. CDR3 coding DNA: TGCGCCAGCAGCTCCCGGACTAGCGGGAGTAGGGCAGATACGCAGTATTTT. The J gene is TRBJ2-3, the V gene TRBV5-1; 13 nucleotides align to TRBD2. Germline CDR1 reads SGHRS; CDR2 reads YFSETQ. V lost 3 bases, J lost 4 bases, and 8 bases stayed unmatched. The CDR3 sequence is 17 residues long.

This clonotype has at least ten counts. V usage is TRBV28 and J usage is TRBJ2-4, with D perhaps being TRBD1 or TRBD2 (5 bases each). Trimming cost V 5 bases and J 2 bases, with 16 bases left between them. In germline, CDR1 is MDHEN, CDR2 SYDVKM. This CDR3 comprises 16 residues. The CDR3 is CASSPPRDRPKNIQYF. CDR3 nucleotides: TGTGCCAGCAGTCCCCCTCGGGACCGGCCCAAAAACATTCAGTACTTC.

This clonotype was counted many times. The rearrangement uses TRBV5-6 and TRBJ2-7; the D call may be TRBD1 or TRBD2 (5 bases each). With 2 bases removed from V and 0 bases from J, the gap between germline ends came to 12 bases. The germline V gene has CDR1 SGHDT and CDR2 YYEEEE. This CDR3 is 15 amino acids long. CDR3 loop: CASSLGPGSSYEQYF. CDR3 DNA sequence: TGTGCCAGCAGCTTAGGACCAGGGAGCTCCTACGAGCAGTACTTC.

This clonotype was seen repeatedly, ten times or more. The V call is TRBV6-2 or TRBV6-3, the J call TRBJ2-7; D is tentatively TRBD1 or TRBD2 (5 bases each). The CDR3 is 15 residues long. V gave up 6 bases and J gave up 0 bases, with 15 bases separating them. Germline V gene lookup returns CDR1 MNHEY and CDR2 SVGEGT. This chain's CDR3 is CASSYRDAPSYEQYF. The CDR3 region has the DNA TGTGCCAGCAGCTACCGGGACGCACCCTCCTACGAGCAGTACTTC.

This clonotype was counted at least ten times. The chain carries TRBV5-6 and TRBJ2-7; D possibly corresponds to TRBD2 (6 bases). Trimming stripped 4 bases from V and 6 bases from J, with 8 bases between. CDR3 length: 11 amino acids. CDR1 is SGHDT, CDR2 YYEEEE, per germline. DNA of the CDR3: TGTGCCAGCAGCGGGGGACTCGAGCAGTACTTC. This gives the protein CASSGGLEQYF.

This clonotype was seen ten or more times. The chain combines TRBV6-5 with TRBJ1-2, with D hard to call. Per the germline V gene, CDR1 is MNHEY and CDR2 is SVGAGI. The CDR3 covers 14 residues. V was cut by 0 bases and J by 2 bases, with 7 bases left in between. The CDR3 bases are TGTGCCAGCAGTTACTCGCGGGGAAACTATGGCTACACCTTC. It specifies CASSYSRGNYGYTF.

V is TRBV9 and J is TRBJ2-1; a possible D gene is TRBD1 (6 bases). The CDR3 runs to 16 residues. The V end was cut by 4 bases, the J end by 6 bases, with 20 bases between. Germline CDR1 is SGDLS and CDR2 is YYNGEE. The CDR3 is CASSPQGQSGINEQFF. CDR3 coding DNA: TGTGCCAGCAGCCCCCAAGGACAGTCAGGGATCAATGAGCAGTTCTTC.

The chain combines TRBV7-6 with TRBJ2-5, with TRBD1 matching over 7 bases. Unmatched junction bases numbered 3, after V lost 1 base and J lost 1 base. The CDR3 is made up of 15 amino acids. CDR1 SGHVS and CDR2 FNYEAQ come from the germline V gene. The CDR3 loop is CASSLVGTAQETQYF. In DNA form, the CDR3 reads TGTGCCAGCAGCTTAGTTGGGACAGCCCAAGAGACCCAGTACTTC.

This clonotype was observed many times. V usage is TRBV7-9 and J usage is TRBJ1-4; D unresolved. This CDR3 has 15 amino acids. Deletions cut 5 bases from V and 1 base from J, with 11 bases between. The germline V gene has CDR1 SEHNR and CDR2 FQNEAQ (reference sequence). The CDR3 DNA reads as TGTGCCAGCAGCCCCTCTTGGCGAACTAATGAAAAACTGTTTTTT. Protein: CASSPSWRTNEKLFF. The full variable domain, in which reference TRBV7-9 and TRBJ1-4 provide the parts outside the CDR3, is DTGVSQNPRHKITKRGQNVTFRCDPISEHNRLYWYRQTLGQGPEFLTYFQNEAQLEKSRLLSDRFSAERPKGSFSTLEIQRTEQGDSAMYLCASSPSWRTNEKLFFGSGTQLSVL.

This clonotype was seen repeatedly, ten times or more. J is TRBJ2-4 and V is TRBV28; D is perhaps TRBD1 (6 bases). V was cut by 2 bases and J by 3 bases, with 8 bases left in between. Germline assignment: CDR1 MDHEN and CDR2 SYDVKM. The CDR3 totals 14 residues. The CDR3 reads CASSLGTLKNIQYF. The CDR3 DNA reads as TGTGCCAGCAGTTTAGGGACACTCAAAAACATTCAGTACTTC.

There are a few counts of this clonotype. V gene TRBV12-3 or TRBV12-4 combines with J gene TRBJ2-3; 12 positions match TRBD2. The CDR3 runs to 19 residues. Trimming took 4 bases from V and 5 from J; bases not matched to a gene: 16. CDR3 sequence (DNA): TGTGCCAGCAGTTCAACCTTAGGGGGGCTAGCGGGAGGGGAAGATACGCAGTATTTT. Translating it yields CASSSTLGGLAGGEDTQYF.

This clonotype was picked up many times. The chain combines TRBV5-1 with TRBJ1-2; TRBD1 matches 12 bases. Germline V gives CDR1 SGHRS, CDR2 YFSETQ. The CDR3 loop spans 14 amino acids. The ends lost 3 bases at V and 6 bases at J; junction bases unmatched: 3. This chain's CDR3 is CASSWDRGQNGYTF. CDR3 bases: TGCGCCAGCAGCTGGGACAGGGGGCAAAATGGCTACACCTTC.

The rearrangement joins TRBV2 to TRBJ2-6; a weak D match, TRBD2 (5 bases). Germline CDR1 SNHLY, CDR2 FYNNEI. V gave up 10 bases and J gave up 4 bases, with 23 bases separating them. The length of the CDR3 is 17 residues. The CDR3 DNA reads as TGTGCCATCTGTTTCCTTCCCGGGGTCGCCGGGGCCAACGTCCTGACTTTC. It specifies CAICFLPGVAGANVLTF.

As concerns this clonotype: This may stem from a read error, because a much larger clone lies one nucleotide away. DNA for the CDR3: TGTGCCAGCAGCCCGAAGGTCCGGGACAGGGCCTCCTACGAGCTGTACTTC. Amino acids: CASSPKVRDRASYELYF. V usage is TRBV4-2 and J usage is TRBJ2-7, with 9 bases aligning to TRBD1. Per the germline V gene, CDR1 is LGHNA and CDR2 is YNFKEQ. The CDR3 has 17 amino acids.

The CDR3 reads CASSQGGNRVVGNTIYF. The CDR3 nucleotides are TGCGCCAGCAGCCAAGGCGGGAACAGGGTGGTTGGAAACACCATATATTTT. The V gene is TRBV4-3, the J gene TRBJ1-3; D may be TRBD1 (6 bases). The CDR3 totals 17 residues. V dropped 1 base and J dropped 3 bases, with 16 bases sitting between them. CDR1 and CDR2 (germline): LGHNA, YSLEER.

In its sample, this clonotype was seen many times. The chain recombines TRBV28 with TRBJ2-5; TRBD2 matches 9 bases. The germline CDR1 and CDR2 sequences are MDHEN and SYDVKM. This CDR3 spans 13 amino acids. Unmatched junction bases numbered 4, after V lost 6 bases and J lost 5 bases. CDR3 DNA sequence: TGTGCCAGCAGACCTAGCGGGATTGAGACCCAGTACTTC. As protein: CASRPSGIETQYF.

In this sample, this clonotype turned up a few times. V gene TRBV20-1 combines with J gene TRBJ2-7, with D uncertain. With 7 bases removed from V and 2 bases from J, the gap between germline ends came to 12 bases. CDR3 size: 12 residues. CDR1 DFQATT and CDR2 SNEGSKA come from the germline V gene (reference sequence). Written as DNA, the CDR3 is TGCAGTGGGACCCCCTATACCTACGAGCAGTACTTC. Residues: CSGTPYTYEQYF.

This clonotype was observed at least ten times. The CDR3 here is CASSRSTGELFF. The CDR3 nucleotides read TGTGCCAGTTCCAGGAGCACCGGGGAGCTGTTTTTT. The rearrangement uses TRBV12-3 or TRBV12-4 and TRBJ2-2; no clear D. The CDR3 length is 12 residues. With 9 bases removed from V and 4 bases from J, the gap between germline ends came to 9 bases.

This clonotype was detected ten times or more. The chain uses TRBV12-3 or TRBV12-4 and TRBJ1-2, with 10 bases fitting TRBD1. CDR3 size: 12 residues. V gave up 8 bases and J gave up 8 bases; unmatched junction bases: 5. The CDR3 DNA is TGTGCCAGCCGACAGGGGGCTAGGGGCTACACCTTC. Its protein product is CASRQGARGYTF.

This clonotype was picked up many times. The genes are TRBV12-5 and TRBJ2-7, with 11 positions matching TRBD2. Germline trimming cut 8 bases from V and 5 bases from J; bases unmatched to any gene: 5. There are 13 residues in the CDR3. Per the germline V gene, CDR1 is LGHNT and CDR2 is FRNRAP. CDR3 in amino acids: CASSASGRHEQYF. The CDR3 DNA reads TGTGCTAGTTCGGCTAGCGGGAGGCACGAGCAGTACTTC.

Regarding this clonotype: A much larger clonotype is one base distant, so this may be a read error. The V gene is TRBV6-1, the J gene TRBJ1-1, with 7 bases matching TRBD1. CDR1 is MNHNS, CDR2 SASEGT, per germline. The junction had 11 bases not matched to a gene; V was cut back by 9 bases and J by 1 base. The CDR3 runs 15 residues. CDR3 sequence: CASRPGDRQNTEAFF. CDR3 nucleotide sequence: TGTGCCAGTAGACCGGGGGACAGACAGAACACTGAAGCTTTCTTT.

This clonotype was observed many times. This rearrangement joins TRBV6-1 to TRBJ2-7; 7 positions agree with TRBD1. The CDR3 runs 14 residues. Germline CDR1 reads MNHNS; CDR2 reads SASEGT. V lost 9 bases to trimming and J lost 2 bases; unmatched junction nucleotides: 10. CDR3 loop: CASLGGTAPYEQYF. Written as DNA, the CDR3 is TGTGCCAGTCTAGGTGGGACAGCCCCCTACGAGCAGTACTTC.

This clonotype occurred a few times. This chain joins TRBV2 and TRBJ2-3; weak D call: TRBD2 (5 bases). Germline values: CDR1 SNHLY, CDR2 FYNNEI. Trimming stripped 5 bases from V and 2 bases from J, with 17 bases between. The CDR3 is 16 amino acids. The CDR3 is CASSSTRVANTDTQYF. CDR3 bases: TGTGCCAGCAGTTCGACGCGGGTGGCTAACACAGATACGCAGTATTTT.

The rearrangement joins TRBV4-1 to TRBJ1-4; TRBD1 agrees at 8 bases. V was clipped by 0 bases and J by 2 bases; unmatched bases: 5. Germline V gives CDR1 MGHRA, CDR2 YSYEKL. CDR3 length: 17 residues. CDR3 amino acids: CASSQDRQGTTNEKLFF. In DNA, the CDR3 is TGCGCCAGCAGCCAAGATAGACAGGGGACGACTAATGAAAAACTGTTTTTT.

The V call is TRBV7-2, the J call TRBJ2-5; D might be TRBD2 (6 bases). V lost 2 bases, J lost 2 bases, and 9 bases lay in between. Germline V CDR1 and CDR2: SGHTA, FQGNSA. CDR3 length equals 14 residues. CDR3 DNA sequence: TGTGCCAGCAGCTTAACTAGCCTACAAGAGACCCAGTACTTC. This translates into CASSLTSLQETQYF.

The chain has TRBV2 and TRBJ2-5, with 11 nucleotides matching TRBD1. V was clipped by 6 bases and J by 3 bases; unmatched bases: 9. The CDR3 length is 16 residues. Germline CDR1 is SNHLY and CDR2 is FYNNEI. The CDR3 loop is CASRGIRDRGEETQYF. CDR3 bases: TGTGCCAGCAGGGGGATCCGGGACAGGGGGGAAGAGACCCAGTACTTC. Variable domain in full (rest from reference TRBV2 and TRBJ2-5): EPEVTQTPSHQVTQMGQEVILRCVPISNHLYFYWYRQILGQKVEFLVSFYNNEISEKSEIFDDQFSVERPDGSNFTLKIRSTKLEDSAMYFCASRGIRDRGEETQYFGPGTRLLVL.

On this clonotype: Being one base from a much bigger clone, this may be a read error. The chain has TRBV5-5 and TRBJ2-2; TRBD2 agrees at 13 bases. The CDR3 length is 16 residues. CDR1 and CDR2 (germline): SGHKS, YYEKEE (reference sequence). With V trimmed by 4 bases and J by 7 bases, 7 bases remained unmatched. The CDR3 sequence: CASSPRTSGRGGELFF. The CDR3 bases are TGTGCCAGCAGCCCTCGGACTAGCGGGAGAGGCGGGGAGCTGTTTTTT.

This clonotype was seen a handful of times. For the CDR3, the DNA is TGTGCCTGGAGTGTAGTGGCGTTTCGCACAGATACGCAGTATTTT. It encodes CAWSVVAFRTDTQYF. V usage is TRBV30 and J usage is TRBJ2-3; D gene unclear. Trimming stripped 0 bases from V and 1 base from J, with 11 bases between. The CDR3 is 15 residues long. Looked up from germline, CDR1 is GTSNPN and CDR2 is SVGIG (reference sequence). Looking up the rest from reference TRBV30 and TRBJ2-3 gives the full variable domain: SQTIHQWPATLVQPVGSPLSLECTVEGTSNPNLYWYRQAAGRGLQLLFYSVGIGQISSEVPQNLSASRPQDRQFILSSKKLLLSDSGFYLCAWSVVAFRTDTQYFGPGTRLTVL.